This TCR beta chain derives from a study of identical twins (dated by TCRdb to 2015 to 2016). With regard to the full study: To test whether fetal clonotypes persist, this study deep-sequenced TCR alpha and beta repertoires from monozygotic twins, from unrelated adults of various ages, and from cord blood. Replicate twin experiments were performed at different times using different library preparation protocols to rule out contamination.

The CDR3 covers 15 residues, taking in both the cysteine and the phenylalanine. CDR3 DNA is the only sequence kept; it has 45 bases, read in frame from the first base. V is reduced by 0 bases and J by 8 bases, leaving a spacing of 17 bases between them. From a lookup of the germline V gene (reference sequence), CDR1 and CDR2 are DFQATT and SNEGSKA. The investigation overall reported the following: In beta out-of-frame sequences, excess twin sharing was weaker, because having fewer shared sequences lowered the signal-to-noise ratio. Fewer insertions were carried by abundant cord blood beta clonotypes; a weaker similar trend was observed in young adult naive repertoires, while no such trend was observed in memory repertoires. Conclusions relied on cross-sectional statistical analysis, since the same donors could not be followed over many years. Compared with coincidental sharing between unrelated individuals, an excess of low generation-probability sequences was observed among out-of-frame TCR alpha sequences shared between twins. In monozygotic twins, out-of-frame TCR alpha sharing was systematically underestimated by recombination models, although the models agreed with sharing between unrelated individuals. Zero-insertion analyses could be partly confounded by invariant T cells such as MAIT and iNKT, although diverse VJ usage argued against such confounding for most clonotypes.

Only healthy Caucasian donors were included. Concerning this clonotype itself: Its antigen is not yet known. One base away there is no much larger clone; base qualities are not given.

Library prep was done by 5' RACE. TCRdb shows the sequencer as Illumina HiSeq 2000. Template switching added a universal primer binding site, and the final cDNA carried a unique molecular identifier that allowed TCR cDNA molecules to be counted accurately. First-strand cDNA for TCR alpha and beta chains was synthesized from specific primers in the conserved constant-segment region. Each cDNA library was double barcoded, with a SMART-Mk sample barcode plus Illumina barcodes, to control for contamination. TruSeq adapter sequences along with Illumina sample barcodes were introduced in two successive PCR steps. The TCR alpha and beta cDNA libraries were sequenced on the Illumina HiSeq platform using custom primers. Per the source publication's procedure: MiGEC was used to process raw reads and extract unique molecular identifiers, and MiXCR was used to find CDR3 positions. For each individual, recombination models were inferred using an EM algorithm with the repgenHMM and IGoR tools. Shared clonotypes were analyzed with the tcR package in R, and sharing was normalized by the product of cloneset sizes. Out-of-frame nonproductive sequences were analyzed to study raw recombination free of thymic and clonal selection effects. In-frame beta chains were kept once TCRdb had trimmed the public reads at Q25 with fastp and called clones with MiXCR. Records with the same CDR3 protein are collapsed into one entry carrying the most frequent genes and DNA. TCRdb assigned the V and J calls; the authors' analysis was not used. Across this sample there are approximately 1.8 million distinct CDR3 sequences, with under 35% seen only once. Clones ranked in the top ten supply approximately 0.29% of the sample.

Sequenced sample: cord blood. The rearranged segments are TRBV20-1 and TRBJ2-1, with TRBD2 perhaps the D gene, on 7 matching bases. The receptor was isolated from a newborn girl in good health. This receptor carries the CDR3 CSAREGGLWSDEQFF. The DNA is TGCAGTGCTAGAGAGGGGGGGCTGTGGAGTGATGAGCAGTTCTTC.